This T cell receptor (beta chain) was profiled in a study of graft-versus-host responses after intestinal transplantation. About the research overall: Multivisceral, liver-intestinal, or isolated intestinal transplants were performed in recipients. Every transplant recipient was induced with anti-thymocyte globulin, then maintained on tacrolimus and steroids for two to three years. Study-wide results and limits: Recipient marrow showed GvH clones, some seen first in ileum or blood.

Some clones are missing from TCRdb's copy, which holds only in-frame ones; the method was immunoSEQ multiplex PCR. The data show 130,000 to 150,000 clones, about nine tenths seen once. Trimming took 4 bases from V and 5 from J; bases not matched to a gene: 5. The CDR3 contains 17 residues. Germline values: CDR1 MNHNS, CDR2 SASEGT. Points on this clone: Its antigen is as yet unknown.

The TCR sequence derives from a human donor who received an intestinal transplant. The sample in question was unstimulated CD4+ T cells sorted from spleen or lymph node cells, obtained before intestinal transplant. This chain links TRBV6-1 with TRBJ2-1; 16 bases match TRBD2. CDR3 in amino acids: CASSGGGLAGGDNEQFF. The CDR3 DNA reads TGTGCCAGCAGTGGGGGGGGACTAGCGGGAGGGGACAATGAGCAGTTCTTC.